In its sample, the clone carrying this T cell receptor (beta chain) was seen a few times. The antigen is unknown. As to time point: persistent/refractory GD, antithyroid drugs over 5 years with positive TRAb. There was RNA extracted from PBMCs, and the TCR library was made from it. Diagnosing Graves' disease relied on the American Thyroid Association guidelines. Arm-PCR of CDR3 regions with iRepertoire HTBI primers generated TCR beta libraries. TCRdb re-analysed the multiplex PCR reads in MiXCR, keeping a single row per CDR3 protein. This sample yields 700,000 or so distinct CDR3 sequences, of which around 30% are seen a single time; roughly 41% belongs to the top ten. These data come from a study of regulatory T cells in long-lasting Graves disease. Study-wide findings and caveats: When disease was persistent, TRBV28, TRBJ1-2 and TRBJ2-5 were the favored segments.

The CDR3 contains 17 residues. Germline V gene sequence: CDR1 DFQATT, CDR2 SNEGSKA (reference sequence). The V and J ends lost 2 bases and 6 bases, in that order; junction bases with no gene match: 18. V gene TRBV20-1 combines with J gene TRBJ2-7, with 8 bases identical to TRBD1. This TCR came from a female donor with Graves disease. Source: peripheral blood mononuclear cells (PBMCs), taken when the disease was refractory, from a patient treated with antithyroid drugs. The CDR3 sequence: CSARNPGQALSRSEQYF. CDR3 coding DNA: TGCAGTGCTAGAAACCCGGGACAGGCCCTTTCCCGGAGCGAGCAGTACTTC.